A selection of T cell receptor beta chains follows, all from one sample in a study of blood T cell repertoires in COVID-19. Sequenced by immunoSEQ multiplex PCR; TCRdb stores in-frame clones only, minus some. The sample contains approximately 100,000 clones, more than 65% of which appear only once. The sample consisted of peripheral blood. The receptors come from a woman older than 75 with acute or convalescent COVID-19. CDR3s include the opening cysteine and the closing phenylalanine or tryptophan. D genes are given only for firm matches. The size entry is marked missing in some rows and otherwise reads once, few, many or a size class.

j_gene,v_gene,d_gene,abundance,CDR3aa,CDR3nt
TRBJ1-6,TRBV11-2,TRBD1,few,CASSLSGQGNSPLHF,TGTGCCAGCAGCCTTTCGGGACAGGGGAATTCACCCCTCCACTTT
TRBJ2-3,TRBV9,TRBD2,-,CASSLRTSGSTDTQYF,TGTGCCAGCAGCCTCCGGACTAGCGGGAGCACAGATACGCAGTATTTT
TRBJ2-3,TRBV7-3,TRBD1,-,CASSRTGPTDTQYF,TGTGCCAGCAGTCGGACAGGGCCCACAGATACGCAGTATTTT
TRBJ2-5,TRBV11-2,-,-,CASSLGTEETQYF,TGTGCCAGCAGCTTAGGAACGGAAGAGACCCAGTACTTC
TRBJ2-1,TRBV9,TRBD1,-,CASSVDWTGRYNEQFF,TGTGCCAGCAGCGTAGATTGGACAGGGAGGTACAATGAGCAGTTCTTC
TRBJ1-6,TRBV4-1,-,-,CASSQDQNSPLHF,TGCGCCAGCAGCCAAGACCAAAATTCACCCCTCCACTTT
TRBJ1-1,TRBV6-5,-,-,CASSYSLGRGTEAFF,TGTGCCAGCAGTTACTCCCTTGGGCGGGGGACTGAAGCTTTCTTT
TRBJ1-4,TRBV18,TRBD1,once,CASSPLTGTNEKLFF,TGTGCCAGCTCACCGCTGACAGGGACTAATGAAAAACTGTTTTTT
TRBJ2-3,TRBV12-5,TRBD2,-,CASGLLAGGLTDTQYF,TGTGCTAGTGGTCTGCTAGCGGGGGGGCTCACAGATACGCAGTATTTT
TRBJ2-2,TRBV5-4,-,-,CASSTSVTGELFF,TGTGCCAGCAGCACTAGTGTCACCGGGGAGCTGTTTTTT
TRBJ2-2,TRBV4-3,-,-,CASSQDRQGTGELFF,TGCGCCAGCAGCCAAGATCGGCAGGGCACCGGGGAGCTGTTTTTT
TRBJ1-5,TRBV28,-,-,CASRQANQPQHF,TGTGCCAGTCGGCAGGCCAATCAGCCCCAGCATTTT
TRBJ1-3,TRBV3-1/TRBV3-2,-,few,CASSQRENTIYF,TGTGCCAGCAGCCAAAGGGAGAACACCATATATTTT
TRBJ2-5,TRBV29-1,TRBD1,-,CSVGQGGYQETQYF,TGCAGCGTAGGACAGGGGGGCTACCAAGAGACCCAGTACTTC
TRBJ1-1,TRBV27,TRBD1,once,CASSWSRTGGTEAFF,TGTGCCAGCAGTTGGTCTCGGACAGGCGGCACTGAAGCTTTCTTT
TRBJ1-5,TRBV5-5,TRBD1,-,CASTLDPGQASNQPQHF,TGTGCCAGCACCTTAGACCCGGGACAGGCCAGCAATCAGCCCCAGCATTTT
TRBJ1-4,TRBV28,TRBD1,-,CASSLAGTGGEKLFF,TGTGCCAGCAGTTTGGCCGGGACAGGCGGGGAAAAACTGTTTTTT
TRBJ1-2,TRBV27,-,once,CASRAGSNYGYTF,TGTGCCAGCAGGGCCGGGTCAAACTATGGCTACACCTTC
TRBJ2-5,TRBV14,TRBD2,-,CASSPRGTSGLATQYF,TGTGCCAGCAGCCCGAGGGGGACTAGCGGTTTGGCGACCCAGTACTTC
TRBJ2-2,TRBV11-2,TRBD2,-,CASSLGGAGLTGELFF,TGTGCCAGCAGCTTAGGAGGAGCGGGGTTAACCGGGGAGCTGTTTTTT
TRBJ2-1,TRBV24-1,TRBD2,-,CATSDIAGAWNEQFF,TGTGCCACCAGTGACATAGCGGGGGCCTGGAATGAGCAGTTCTTC
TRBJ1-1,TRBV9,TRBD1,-,CASSLGQGAMGTEAFF,TGTGCCAGCAGCCTGGGACAGGGGGCGATGGGTACTGAAGCTTTCTTT
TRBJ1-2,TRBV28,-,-,CASRPTVISFYGYTF,TGTGCCAGCAGGCCGACAGTTATATCTTTCTATGGCTACACCTTC
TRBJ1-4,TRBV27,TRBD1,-,CASSPRQGGGKLFF,TGTGCCAGCAGTCCCCGACAGGGTGGTGGAAAACTGTTTTTT
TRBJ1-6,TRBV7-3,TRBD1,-,CASSLAGGSVSSPLHF,TGTGCCAGCAGCTTGGCAGGGGGTTCGGTTAGTTCACCCCTCCACTTT
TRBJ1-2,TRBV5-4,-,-,CASSPRDNYGYTF,TGTGCCAGCAGCCCCAGGGATAACTATGGCTACACCTTC
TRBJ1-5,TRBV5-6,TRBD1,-,CASSLGQLHNQPQHF,TGTGCCAGCAGCCTGGGACAGTTACATAATCAGCCCCAGCATTTT
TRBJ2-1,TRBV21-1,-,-,CASSNRTGSYNEQFF,TGTGCCAGCAGCAATAGGACAGGGAGCTACAATGAGCAGTTCTTC
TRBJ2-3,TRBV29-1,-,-,CSVDGAGDGGYTDTQYF,TGCAGCGTTGACGGGGCCGGAGATGGGGGGTACACAGATACGCAGTATTTT
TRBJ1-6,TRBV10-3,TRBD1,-,CAISETPGRDRGSPLHF,TGTGCCATCAGTGAGACGCCCGGTCGGGACAGGGGTTCACCCCTCCACTTT
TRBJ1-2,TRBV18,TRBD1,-,CASSPPDRGQGGYTF,TGTGCCAGCTCACCACCGGACAGGGGTCAGGGTGGCTACACCTTC
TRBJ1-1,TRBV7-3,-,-,CASSQTPNTEAFF,TGTGCCAGCAGCCAGACACCGAACACTGAAGCTTTCTTT
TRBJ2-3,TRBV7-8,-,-,CASSLGQLGDRDTQYF,TGTGCCAGCAGCCTCGGTCAGTTGGGCGACCGGGATACGCAGTATTTT
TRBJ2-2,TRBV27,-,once,CASKPQGNTGELFF,TGTGCCAGCAAGCCGCAGGGGAACACCGGGGAGCTGTTTTTT
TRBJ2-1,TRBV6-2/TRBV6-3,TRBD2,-,CASSDSGGAVRGNKQFF,TGTGCCAGCAGTGATAGCGGGGGGGCCGTCCGGGGCAATAAGCAGTTCTTC
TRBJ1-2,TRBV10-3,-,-,CAISESTVNYGYTF,TGTGCCATCAGTGAGTCGACAGTCAACTATGGCTACACCTTC
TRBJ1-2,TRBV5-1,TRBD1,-,CASSQQGDGYTF,TGCGCCAGCAGCCAACAGGGGGATGGCTACACCTTC
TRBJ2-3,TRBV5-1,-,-,CASSRLIGGSTDTQYF,TGCGCCAGCAGCCGGTTGATCGGGGGAAGCACAGATACGCAGTATTTT
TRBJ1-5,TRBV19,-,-,CASSIGSGRGLGQPQHF,TGTGCCAGTAGTATTGGCTCAGGCAGGGGTTTGGGTCAGCCCCAGCATTTT
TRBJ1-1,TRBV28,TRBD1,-,CASSLIRGQTTEAFF,TGTGCCAGCAGTTTGATCCGGGGACAGACCACTGAAGCTTTCTTT
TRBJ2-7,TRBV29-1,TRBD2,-,CSVPGTSGYEQYF,TGCAGCGTTCCCGGGACTAGCGGGTACGAGCAGTACTTC
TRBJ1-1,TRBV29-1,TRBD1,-,CSVEGDRGANTEAFF,TGCAGCGTTGAAGGGGACAGGGGAGCCAACACTGAAGCTTTCTTT
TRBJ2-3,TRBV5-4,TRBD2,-,CASSLGAAGGPRTQYF,TGTGCCAGCAGCTTGGGGGCAGCGGGGGGGCCTCGGACGCAGTATTTT
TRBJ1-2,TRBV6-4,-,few,CASSDVAGASYGYTF,TGTGCCAGCAGTGACGTGGCAGGGGCCAGCTATGGCTACACCTTC
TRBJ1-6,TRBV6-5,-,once,CASSYPNSPLHF,TGTGCCAGCAGTTACCCAAATTCACCCCTCCACTTT
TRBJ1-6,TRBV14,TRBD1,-,CASSLLQGANSPLHF,TGTGCCAGCAGCCTTTTACAGGGGGCTAATTCACCCCTCCACTTT
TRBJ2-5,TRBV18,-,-,CASSPRRSEGTQYF,TGTGCCAGCTCACCCCGGCGTAGCGAGGGGACCCAGTACTTC
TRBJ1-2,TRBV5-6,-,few,CASRPYRVNYGYTF,TGTGCCAGCAGACCATACAGGGTTAACTATGGCTACACCTTC